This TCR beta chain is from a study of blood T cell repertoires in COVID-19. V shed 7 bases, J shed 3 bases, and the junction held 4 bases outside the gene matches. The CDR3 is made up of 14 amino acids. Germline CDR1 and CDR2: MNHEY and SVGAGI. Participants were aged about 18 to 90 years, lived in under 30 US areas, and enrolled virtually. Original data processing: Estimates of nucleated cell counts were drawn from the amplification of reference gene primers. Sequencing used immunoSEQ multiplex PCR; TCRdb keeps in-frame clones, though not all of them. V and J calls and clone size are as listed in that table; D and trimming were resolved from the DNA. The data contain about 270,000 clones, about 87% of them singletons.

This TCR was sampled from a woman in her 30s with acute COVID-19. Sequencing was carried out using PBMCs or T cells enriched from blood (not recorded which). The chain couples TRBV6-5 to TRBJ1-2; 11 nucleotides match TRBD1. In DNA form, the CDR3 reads TGTGCCAGCACTGGGACAGGGGGTGACTATGGCTACACCTTC. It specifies CASTGTGGDYGYTF.